Each of the 32 T cell receptor beta chains below was sequenced from the same sample in a study of blood T cells in healthy people across ages. It was with a sample-barcoded 5' primer and a J-beta primer mix that a second PCR of roughly 6 to 12 cycles was run. In TCRdb, the 5' RACE reads were re-called with MiXCR into one record per CDR3 protein. The sample records more than 600,000 distinct CDR3 sequences, just under 25% being singletons. The data were also submitted as part of a second study, on T cells of mothers and their children.

Sample: blood. All receptors derive from a boy younger than 18 in good health.

CDR3 residues: CASSLRGANTGELFF. Here the CDR3 DNA reads TGTGCCAGCAGTTTACGTGGGGCGAACACCGGGGAGCTGTTTTTT. This chain links TRBV27 with TRBJ2-2; D ambiguous. V was shortened by 2 bases and J by 0 bases, with 7 bases between the two germline ends. CDR3 length: 15 amino acids. Germline V CDR1 and CDR2: MNHEY, SMNVEV (reference sequence).

This clonotype has just a few counts. V gene TRBV6-2 or TRBV6-3 combines with J gene TRBJ2-1, with TRBD2 matching over 7 bases. V lost 6 bases, J lost 9 bases, and 2 bases stayed unmatched. CDR3 length: 11 residues. In germline, CDR1 is MNHEY, CDR2 SVGEGT. CDR3 protein: CASRWGGEQFF. The CDR3 nucleotides are TGTGCCAGCAGATGGGGGGGTGAGCAGTTCTTC.

The chain joins TRBV6-5 to TRBJ1-4; D is unresolved. Germline CDR1 MNHEY, CDR2 SVGAGI. The CDR3 is made up of 15 amino acids. V was cut by 6 bases and J by 6 bases, with 17 bases left in between. DNA of the CDR3: TGTGCCAGCAGAATACTCCCTAGTAGAGATGAAAAACTGTTTTTT. The encoded protein is CASRILPSRDEKLFF.

This clonotype was counted between two and nine times. This chain connects TRBV7-8 to TRBJ2-1; 9 positions match TRBD2. The assigned J gene may be wrong: the sequence end matches TRBJ2-7 better. Germline loops: CDR1 SGHVS, CDR2 FQNEAQ. The CDR3 is made up of 15 amino acids. Here the CDR3 reads CASSLVPAGGYEQYF. The CDR3 nucleotides are TGTGCCAGCAGCTTAGTCCCAGCGGGAGGCTACGAGCAGTACTTC.

This clonotype has a handful of counts. V usage is TRBV5-1 and J usage is TRBJ1-2; TRBD1 agrees at 10 bases. The V gene end was trimmed by 2 bases and the J gene end by 3 bases; junction bases not matched to a gene: 4. CDR1 is SGHRS, CDR2 YFSETQ, per germline. The length of the CDR3 is 15 residues. The CDR3 region is CASSFDRGRDYGYTF. In DNA, the CDR3 is TGCGCCAGCAGCTTCGACAGGGGGCGCGACTATGGCTACACCTTC.

A few counts support this clonotype. J is TRBJ2-7 and V is TRBV10-1; 8 nucleotides line up with TRBD1. V was clipped by 6 bases and J by 8 bases; unmatched bases: 9. CDR3 length equals 13 residues. Germline CDR1 is WNHNN and CDR2 is SYGVQD (reference sequence). CDR3 nucleotide sequence: TGCGCCAGCAGCCAAGGACAGGGTGAGAAGCAGTACTTC. Protein sequence: CASSQGQGEKQYF.

This chain connects TRBV19 to TRBJ2-3; 7 nucleotides match TRBD2. Germline trimming cut 5 bases from V and 5 bases from J; bases unmatched to any gene: 16. CDR1 is LNHDA, CDR2 SQIVND, per germline (reference sequence). The CDR3 is 17 residues long. As DNA, the CDR3 is TGTGCCAGTAGTCCTACTGATCTTCTAGCGGTGGGAGATACGCAGTATTTT. It codes for CASSPTDLLAVGDTQYF.

This rearrangement joins TRBV29-1 to TRBJ2-7, with no clear D. This CDR3 comprises 12 residues. Trimming took off 7 bases at V and 0 bases at J, with 10 bases between the two ends. Looked up from germline, CDR1 is SQVTM and CDR2 is ANQGSEA. The CDR3 here is CSATLSSYEQYF. The DNA for the CDR3 is TGCAGCGCGACGTTGAGCTCCTACGAGCAGTACTTC.

The chain carries TRBV27 and TRBJ2-5, with 9 bases that match TRBD2. CDR3 length: 15 amino acids. Trimming took 6 bases from V and 5 from J; bases not matched to a gene: 10. CDR1 and CDR2 from the germline V gene are MNHEY and SMNVEV (reference sequence). The CDR3 nucleotides read TGTGCCAGCAGCATGACTAGCGGCCCGAGGGAGACCCAGTACTTC. As protein: CASSMTSGPRETQYF.

The CDR3 is CASSPGGSGYGYTF. As DNA, the CDR3 is TGTGCCAGCAGCCCGGGGGGCAGTGGATATGGCTACACCTTC. The chain couples TRBV9 to TRBJ1-2, with a tentative D call TRBD1 (6 bases). V was cut by 4 bases and J by 5 bases, with 15 bases left in between. CDR3 length: 14 residues. The germline V gene encodes CDR1 SGDLS and CDR2 YYNGEE.

CDR3 nucleotide sequence: TGTGCCAGCAGTGCAGACAGGGAGTATGGCTACACCTTC. It is translated as CASSADREYGYTF. This chain links TRBV6-1 with TRBJ1-2; TRBD1 matches at 7 bases. The CDR3 runs to 13 residues. The V and J ends lost 4 bases and 5 bases, in that order; junction bases with no gene match: 4. Germline CDR1 reads MNHNS; CDR2 reads SASEGT.

Only a few counts were recorded for this clonotype. CDR3 protein: CASSRLLAGGSDTQYF. The CDR3 nucleotides read TGTGCCAGCAGCCGGTTACTAGCGGGGGGTTCCGATACGCAGTATTTT. The V and J genes are TRBV3-1 and TRBJ2-3; TRBD2 aligns across 12 bases. J was trimmed by 6 bases and V by 4 bases; bases with no gene match: 8. CDR3 length: 16 amino acids. The germline V gene encodes CDR1 LGHDT and CDR2 YNNKEL (reference sequence).

This clonotype was seen many times. This chain uses TRBV7-2 with TRBJ2-5; 13 bases align to TRBD2. CDR1 and CDR2 from the germline V gene are SGHTA and FQGNSA. The CDR3 loop spans 15 amino acids. J was trimmed by 4 bases and V by 2 bases; bases with no gene match: 1. DNA of the CDR3: TGTGCCAGCAGCTTAACTAGCGGGGGGGCAGAGACCCAGTACTTC. It codes for CASSLTSGGAETQYF.

This clonotype was picked up a small number of times. The rearrangement links TRBV6-2 or TRBV6-3 to TRBJ2-7; D is perhaps TRBD1 or TRBD2 (5 bases each). Germline values: CDR1 MNHEY, CDR2 SVGEGT. CDR3 size: 18 residues. V dropped 2 bases and J dropped 4 bases, with 24 bases sitting between them. CDR3: CASSYKGSQYSMSYEQYF. The CDR3 nucleotides are TGTGCCAGCAGTTACAAGGGGAGCCAATACAGCATGTCGTACGAGCAGTACTTC.

This chain links TRBV5-6 with TRBJ2-2, with D unresolved. This CDR3 comprises 11 residues. CDR1 is SGHDT and CDR2 is YYEEEE in the germline V gene. Trimming removed 4 bases from V and 7 bases from J, with 5 bases in between. CDR3 nucleotide sequence: TGTGCCAGCAGCGAGTTCGGGGAGCTGTTTTTT. This encodes CASSEFGELFF.

This clonotype was found a few times. CDR3: CASSYSGNYGYTF. DNA for the CDR3: TGTGCCAGCAGCTATTCAGGGAACTATGGCTACACCTTC. The rearrangement uses TRBV6-6 and TRBJ1-2, with D tentatively TRBD1 (5 bases). The CDR3 has 13 amino acids. Trimming removed 6 bases at V and 2 bases at J, with 10 bases between. Per germline, CDR1 MNHNY and CDR2 SVGAGI (reference sequence).

The chain couples TRBV2 to TRBJ2-1; 10 nucleotides match TRBD1. The CDR3 covers 14 residues. J gave up 5 bases and V 8 bases, and 6 bases lay outside the gene matches. Germline values: CDR1 SNHLY, CDR2 FYNNEI. This CDR3 is CASWDRGINNEQFF. CDR3 sequence (DNA): TGTGCCAGCTGGGACAGGGGAATTAACAATGAGCAGTTCTTC. The full variable domain, rest sourced from reference TRBV2 and TRBJ2-1, is EPEVTQTPSHQVTQMGQEVILRCVPISNHLYFYWYRQILGQKVEFLVSFYNNEISEKSEIFDDQFSVERPDGSNFTLKIRSTKLEDSAMYFCASWDRGINNEQFFGPGTRLTVL.

This clonotype has just a few counts. The genes are TRBV6-5 and TRBJ1-2, with a weak D call TRBD1 (6 bases). CDR1 and CDR2 (germline): MNHEY, SVGAGI. V lost 2 bases to trimming and J lost 3 bases, with 13 bases between them. This CDR3 region has 15 residues. The CDR3 is CASSYGGARDYGYTF. The CDR3 region has the DNA TGTGCCAGCAGTTACGGGGGGGCGCGTGACTATGGCTACACCTTC.

The chain combines TRBV13 with TRBJ2-1; 7 bases line up with TRBD1. Germline lookup yields CDR1 PRHDT and CDR2 FYEKMQ (reference sequence). The CDR3 totals 14 residues. J was trimmed by 5 bases and V by 4 bases; bases with no gene match: 5. CDR3 amino acids: CASSYSGTDNEQFF. The CDR3, as DNA: TGTGCCAGCAGCTACTCCGGGACAGACAATGAGCAGTTCTTC.

This sequence joins TRBV7-3 and TRBJ1-1; D unresolved. CDR1 and CDR2 from the germline V gene are SGHTA and FQGTGA. This CDR3 contains 13 residues. V was shortened by 3 bases and J by 0 bases, with 5 bases between the two germline ends. The CDR3 nucleotides read TGTGCCAGCAGCTTTAGAATGAACACTGAAGCTTTCTTT. Translated: CASSFRMNTEAFF. Together with reference TRBV7-3 and TRBJ1-1, the CDR3 gives the full variable domain: GAGVSQTPSNKVTEKGKYVELRCDPISGHTALYWYRQSLGQGPEFLIYFQGTGAADDSGLPNDRFFAVRPEGSVSTLKIQRTERGDSAVYLCASSFRMNTEAFFGQGTRLTVV.

The chain is built from TRBV7-2 and TRBJ2-7, with 7 bases fitting TRBD2. This CDR3 has 14 residues. CDR1 SGHTA and CDR2 FQGNSA come from the germline V gene. Trimming took 1 base from V and 3 from J; bases not matched to a gene: 3. Here the CDR3 DNA reads TGTGCCAGCAGCTTAGTGCGGGGGAACTACGAGCAGTACTTC. It codes for CASSLVRGNYEQYF. The entire variable domain, with the rest obtained from reference TRBV7-2 and TRBJ2-7, is as follows: GAGVSQSPSNKVTEKGKDVELRCDPISGHTALYWYRQSLGQGLEFLIYFQGNSAPDKSGLPSDRFSAERTGGSVSTLTIQRTQQEDSAVYLCASSLVRGNYEQYFGPGTRLTVT.

This clonotype was counted a few times. The chain has TRBV5-1 and TRBJ2-5; 12 bases are a match to TRBD1. CDR1 and CDR2 from the germline V gene are SGHRS and YFSETQ. V was clipped by 3 bases and J by 5 bases; unmatched bases: 5. The CDR3 covers 15 residues. The CDR3 sequence is CASSWGQGATETQYF. CDR3 bases: TGCGCCAGCAGCTGGGGACAGGGGGCGACGGAGACCCAGTACTTC. The entire variable domain, with the rest obtained from reference TRBV5-1 and TRBJ2-5, is as follows: KAGVTQTPRYLIKTRGQQVTLSCSPISGHRSVSWYQQTPGQGLQFLFEYFSETQRNKGNFPGRFSGRQFSNSRSEMNVSTLELGDSALYLCASSWGQGATETQYFGPGTRLLVL.

The V and J genes are TRBV6-5 and TRBJ2-7; the match to TRBD1 covers 7 bases. CDR1 is MNHEY and CDR2 is SVGAGI in the germline V gene. The ends lost 6 bases at V and 3 bases at J; junction bases unmatched: 11. CDR3 size: 15 residues. The CDR3 DNA sequence: TGTGCCAGCAGCCTAGCCGGGGACAGATTCTACGAGCAGTACTTC. Its translation: CASSLAGDRFYEQYF.

The chain links TRBV7-8 to TRBJ2-5; TRBD1 or TRBD2 may be the D gene (5 bases each). Judging by the DNA end, TRBJ2-7 fits better; the J call may be wrong. The CDR3 totals 13 residues. Germline V gene sequence: CDR1 SGHVS, CDR2 FQNEAQ. The CDR3: CASSPWGMYEQYF. The CDR3 nucleotides read TGTGCCAGCAGCCCCTGGGGGATGTACGAGCAGTACTTC.

This chain joins TRBV7-9 and TRBJ2-3; 7 bases fit TRBD2. V shed 5 bases, J shed 5 bases, and the junction held 10 bases outside the gene matches. The CDR3 has 15 amino acids. Germline V gene sequence: CDR1 SEHNR, CDR2 FQNEAQ (reference sequence). CDR3 sequence (DNA): TGTGCCAGCAGCCCCCGACTAGCAGCGGGAGATACGCAGTATTTT. Translated: CASSPRLAAGDTQYF.

In this sample, this clonotype turned up a few times. The J gene is TRBJ2-7, the V gene TRBV5-1; possibly TRBD1 for D (6 bases). Trimming removed 4 bases at V and 4 bases at J, with 12 bases between. This CDR3 has 13 amino acids. The germline CDR1 and CDR2 sequences are SGHRS and YFSETQ. For the CDR3, the DNA is TGCGCCAGCAGCCTGGTACAGGGTTACGAGCAGTACTTC. Protein product: CASSLVQGYEQYF.

This chain links TRBV9 with TRBJ2-7, with 8 bases matching TRBD2. The V gene's germline CDR1 is SGDLS and CDR2 YYNGEE. V trimming: 2 bases; J trimming: 5 bases; junction bases outside the gene matches: 6. The CDR3 totals 14 residues. CDR3 nucleotides: TGTGCCAGCAGCGTCGGACTAGCCTCTCACGAGCAGTACTTC. Amino acids: CASSVGLASHEQYF.

V usage is TRBV20-1 and J usage is TRBJ1-2; D perhaps matches TRBD1 (5 bases). This CDR3 spans 12 amino acids. CDR1 and CDR2 (germline): DFQATT, SNEGSKA (reference sequence). Trimming removed 2 bases from V and 6 bases from J, with 10 bases in between. CDR3 nucleotide sequence: TGCAGTGCTAGACAGGGAGTTGATGGCTACACCTTC. It encodes CSARQGVDGYTF.

The chain recombines TRBV20-1 with TRBJ2-5; D gene uncertain. Germline assignment: CDR1 DFQATT and CDR2 SNEGSKA (reference sequence). V gave up 0 bases and J gave up 5 bases, with 22 bases separating them. The CDR3 contains 17 residues. CDR3 in amino acids: CSARDGLDGDFLETQYF. DNA for the CDR3: TGCAGTGCTAGAGATGGATTGGATGGGGATTTCTTGGAGACCCAGTACTTC.

The chain has TRBV7-3 and TRBJ1-6; a weak D match, TRBD1 (5 bases). Trimming left V 2 bases short and J 2 bases short, with 10 bases between. The CDR3 covers 16 residues. Per the germline V gene, CDR1 is SGHTA and CDR2 is FQGTGA. This chain's CDR3 is CASSLLARAYNSPLHF. The DNA of the CDR3 is TGTGCCAGCAGCTTATTGGCCAGGGCCTATAATTCACCCCTCCACTTT.

The rearrangement uses TRBV29-1 and TRBJ2-3, with D possibly matching TRBD1 (5 bases). Trimming pared 5 bases from V and 6 bases from J, leaving 12 bases between. The germline V gene encodes CDR1 SQVTM and CDR2 ANQGSEA. The length of the CDR3 is 12 residues. DNA of the CDR3: TGCAGCGTTCAGGGTTCCCCCGATACGCAGTATTTT. Amino acids: CSVQGSPDTQYF.

This chain uses TRBV5-1 with TRBJ1-1; D not certain. The CDR3 runs 14 residues. Germline values: CDR1 SGHRS, CDR2 YFSETQ. Between the trimmed V and J ends, which lost 0 bases and 2 bases, there was a span of 8 bases. The CDR3 here is CASSLADLNTEAFF. CDR3 sequence (DNA): TGCGCCAGCAGCTTGGCGGACCTAAACACTGAAGCTTTCTTT.